Below, 22 T cell receptor beta chains from the same sample are listed, as sequenced in a study of shared clonotypes between healthy human individuals. TCRdb's table, derived via immunoSEQ multiplex PCR, lists solely in-frame clones and lacks some. This sample has around 1.6 million clones, with 98% found just once. Sequenced sample: naive CD4+ T cells sorted from blood. Subset meaning: CD45RA+ positively selected. These receptors were obtained from a man younger than 40 in good health.

V is TRBV14 and J is TRBJ1-4; D gene uncertain. The germline CDR1 and CDR2 sequences are SGHDN and FVKESK. CDR3 length: 13 amino acids. The V gene lost 6 bases and the J gene lost 0 bases, with 5 bases spanning the gap. The CDR3 DNA is TGTGCCAGCAGGAGAGCAACTAATGAAAAACTGTTTTTT. Amino acids: CASRRATNEKLFF.

This clone was seen a single time. This chain joins TRBV2 and TRBJ1-5, with TRBD1 matching over 10 bases. The CDR3 contains 15 residues. From germline, CDR1 is SNHLY and CDR2 FYNNEI. Trimming at V came to 3 bases and at J to 7 bases, leaving 6 bases not matched to a gene. The chain's CDR3 is CASSDRDRGWQPQHF. The CDR3 coding sequence is TGTGCCAGCAGTGACCGGGACAGGGGTTGGCAGCCCCAGCATTTT.

This chain joins TRBV4-1 and TRBJ1-2; 8 bases agree with TRBD1. In germline, CDR1 is MGHRA, CDR2 YSYEKL. Losses at the gene ends were 3 bases for V and 3 bases for J; bases not matched to a gene: 6. CDR3 length equals 15 residues. CDR3 in DNA: TGCGCCAGCAGCCACACCGGGACAGGTGACTATGGCTACACCTTC. This codes for CASSHTGTGDYGYTF.

CDR3 nucleotides: TGTGCCATCAGAGAGGGACTAGCTACAGATACGCAGTATTTT. Translation gives CAIREGLATDTQYF. The chain carries TRBV10-3 and TRBJ2-3, with 9 bases aligning to TRBD2. Germline loops: CDR1 ENHRY, CDR2 SYGVKD. The CDR3 spans 14 residues. J gave up 3 bases and V 6 bases, and 4 bases lay outside the gene matches.

This chain joins TRBV6-6 and TRBJ2-7; 7 bases are a match to TRBD1. Germline V gene lookup returns CDR1 MNHNY and CDR2 SVGAGI (reference sequence). The ends lost 2 bases at V and 4 bases at J; junction bases unmatched: 8. The CDR3 extends over 15 amino acids. The DNA for the CDR3 is TGTGCCAGCAGTTACGCGCCGGGACAGATATACGAGCAGTACTTC. Its translation: CASSYAPGQIYEQYF.

Only one count was recorded for this clone. The gene calls are TRBV29-1 and TRBJ2-6; 9 positions match TRBD1. Germline V gene sequence: CDR1 SQVTM, CDR2 ANQGSEA. V shed 8 bases, J shed 0 bases, and the junction held 5 bases outside the gene matches. This CDR3 is built from 15 residues. The CDR3 loop is CSIQTGGSGANVLTF. CDR3 DNA sequence: TGCAGCATCCAGACAGGGGGCTCTGGGGCCAACGTCCTGACTTTC.

In DNA, the CDR3 is TGTGCCAGCAGTGACCCTCGTAGCCCTCTGTCCACCTTC. This sequence encodes CASSDPRSPLSTF. This rearrangement joins TRBV2 to TRBJ1-2, with no clear D. V was cut by 3 bases and J by 13 bases, with 18 bases left in between. CDR1 and CDR2 from the germline V gene are SNHLY and FYNNEI. The CDR3 contains 13 residues. Combining the CDR3 with reference TRBV2 and TRBJ1-2 gives the whole variable domain EPEVTQTPSHQVTQMGQEVILRCVPISNHLYFYWYRQILGQKVEFLVSFYNNEISEKSEIFDDQFSVERPDGSNFTLKIRSTKLEDSAMYFCASSDPRSPLSTFGSGTRLTVV.

The CDR3: CASSLEISGNTIYF. DNA of the CDR3: TGTGCCAGCAGCTTAGAGATTAGTGGAAACACCATATATTTT. The chain combines TRBV7-9 with TRBJ1-3; D gene unclear. The germline gives CDR1 SEHNR, CDR2 FQNEAQ (reference sequence). V was clipped by 1 base and J by 3 bases, with 7 bases between them. The CDR3 length is 14 residues.

V and J are TRBV7-9 and TRBJ1-5; TRBD1 might be the D (5 bases). CDR3 size: 17 residues. In germline, CDR1 is SEHNR, CDR2 FQNEAQ (reference sequence). V lost 1 base, J lost 3 bases, and 16 bases lay in between. CDR3 residues: CASSLDPGGVFNQPQHF. The CDR3 region has the DNA TGTGCCAGCAGCTTAGATCCCGGGGGGGTGTTCAATCAGCCCCAGCATTTT.

The chain has TRBV30 and TRBJ2-3; D might be TRBD1 or TRBD2, each matching 5 bases. Germline V CDR1 and CDR2: GTSNPN, SVGIG (reference sequence). CDR3 length equals 10 residues. Trimming shortened V by 5 bases and J by 7 bases, and 7 bases separated the two germline ends. The CDR3 spells CAWGGYTQYF. The CDR3 region has the DNA TGTGCCTGGGGGGGTTATACGCAGTATTTT.

With respect to this clone: In the same sample, other DNA sequences code for this CDR3. This chain joins TRBV28 and TRBJ1-5, with D possibly matching TRBD1 (5 bases). Germline values: CDR1 MDHEN, CDR2 SYDVKM. This CDR3 spans 15 amino acids. The ends were cut back, 2 bases at V and 0 bases at J, with 8 bases in the middle. CDR3 amino acids: CASSLGGYSNQPQHF. The CDR3 coding sequence is TGTGCCAGCAGTTTAGGGGGGTATAGCAATCAGCCCCAGCATTTT.

The chain combines TRBV15 with TRBJ2-1; D is possibly TRBD1 or TRBD2 (5 bases each). The length of the CDR3 is 13 residues. Per germline, CDR1 LNHNV and CDR2 YYDKDF (reference sequence). V was pared by 1 base and J by 8 bases, with 9 bases between. For the CDR3, the DNA is TGTGCCACCAGCAGAGGGGGGATTGATGAGCAGTTCTTC. This codes for CATSRGGIDEQFF.

In nucleotides, the CDR3 is TGTGCCAGCAGCTACCTAACTAACAACAATGAGCAGTTCTTC. Protein: CASSYLTNNNEQFF. The gene calls are TRBV7-6 and TRBJ2-1; no clear D. Deletions cut 4 bases from V and 5 bases from J, with 12 bases between. The CDR3 contains 14 residues. CDR1 and CDR2 (germline): SGHVS, FNYEAQ.

This chain joins TRBV30 and TRBJ2-2; D unresolved. V was shortened by 3 bases and J by 1 base, with 12 bases between the two germline ends. CDR3 length: 15 amino acids. Germline CDR1 and CDR2: GTSNPN and SVGIG (reference sequence). The CDR3 protein is CAWRPRLRNTGELFF. In DNA, the CDR3 is TGTGCCTGGAGACCCAGGCTGAGGAACACCGGGGAGCTGTTTTTT.

The J gene is TRBJ1-3, the V gene TRBV6-5; D ambiguous. V lost 6 bases, J lost 3 bases, and 12 bases lay in between. CDR3 length: 14 residues. CDR1 and CDR2 (germline): MNHEY, SVGAGI. Here the CDR3 reads CASSRAAGGNTIYF. CDR3 bases: TGTGCCAGCAGCCGTGCCGCAGGTGGAAACACCATATATTTT.

CDR3 region: CASSRAPNYNEQFF. For the CDR3, the DNA is TGTGCCAGCAGCAGGGCTCCCAACTACAATGAGCAGTTCTTC. The chain joins TRBV11-2 to TRBJ2-1; D is unclear. The CDR3 is 14 residues long. Trimming shortened V by 5 bases and J by 3 bases, and 11 bases separated the two germline ends. Germline assignment: CDR1 SGHAT and CDR2 FQNNGV.

The rearrangement joins TRBV11-3 to TRBJ2-1; no reliable D call. Germline lookup yields CDR1 SGHNT and CDR2 YENEEA. V was trimmed by 5 bases and J by 5 bases, leaving 4 bases between them. The CDR3 covers 11 residues. This CDR3 is CASSQDNEQFF. CDR3 sequence (DNA): TGTGCCAGCAGCCAAGACAATGAGCAGTTCTTC.

The J gene is TRBJ1-3, the V gene TRBV6-5; no clear D gene. CDR3 length equals 11 residues. The V end was cut by 7 bases, the J end by 7 bases, with 8 bases between. CDR1 and CDR2 (germline): MNHEY, SVGAGI. The CDR3 spells CASKSSNTIYF. Here the CDR3 DNA reads TGTGCCAGCAAATCGAGCAACACCATATATTTT.

About this clone itself: Other DNA sequences in the same sample also yield this CDR3. The V call is TRBV4-2, the J call TRBJ2-7, with 13 nucleotides matching TRBD2. CDR3 length: 15 residues. After removal of 1 base from V and 4 bases from J, the junction contained 1 base not matched to a gene. From germline, CDR1 is LGHNA and CDR2 YNFKEQ. The CDR3 here is CASSQGTSGGYEQYF. DNA of the CDR3: TGTGCCAGCAGCCAAGGGACTAGCGGGGGATACGAGCAGTACTTC.

The chain combines TRBV7-9 with TRBJ1-1, with TRBD1 as a possible D gene (5 bases). The V end lost 4 bases, the J end lost 2 bases, and 14 bases lay between the germline ends. The CDR3 extends over 15 amino acids. Germline CDR1 SEHNR, CDR2 FQNEAQ (reference sequence). CDR3 loop: CASSSPAGENTEAFF. As DNA, the CDR3 is TGTGCCAGCAGCTCTCCGGCGGGGGAAAACACTGAAGCTTTCTTT.

V gene TRBV18 combines with J gene TRBJ2-5; 10 positions agree with TRBD1. Germline lookup yields CDR1 KGHSH and CDR2 LQKENI. After removal of 3 bases from V and 5 bases from J, the junction contained 6 bases not matched to a gene. There are 15 residues in the CDR3. This CDR3 is CASSPVRDRGETQYF. In DNA form, the CDR3 reads TGTGCCAGCTCACCTGTCCGGGACAGGGGTGAGACCCAGTACTTC.

The chain recombines TRBV2 with TRBJ2-7, with D perhaps matching TRBD1 (6 bases). The CDR3 totals 15 residues. The ends were cut back, 6 bases at V and 4 bases at J, with 19 bases in the middle. Per germline, CDR1 SNHLY and CDR2 FYNNEI. Here the CDR3 reads CASRDRRIFGYEQYF. The CDR3 nucleotides read TGTGCCAGCAGGGACAGACGGATTTTCGGGTACGAGCAGTACTTC.